Sequencing of this T cell receptor (beta chain) was carried out in a study of graft-versus-host responses after intestinal transplantation. The overall study: Anti-thymocyte globulin served as induction for all recipients, who then took tacrolimus and steroids for three to four years. Findings and limits, study-wide: Recipient marrow showed GvH clones, some seen first in ileum or blood.

The germline gives CDR1 LGHNA, CDR2 YSLEER. This CDR3 contains 14 residues. Trimming removed 0 bases at V and 4 bases at J, with 9 bases between. The data were produced by immunoSEQ multiplex PCR, yet TCRdb's version contains in-frame clones alone and is incomplete. The sample carries some 110,000 clones, approximately 90% recorded once. A word on this clone: The antigen is undetermined.

Sequencing used unstimulated CD4+ T cells sorted from spleen or lymph node cells, obtained before transplant. The source of this sequence is a human donor who was the organ donor for an intestinal transplant. V and J are TRBV4-3 and TRBJ1-2; D gene unclear. CDR3 amino acids: CASSQEGRTYGYTF. The CDR3, as DNA: TGCGCCAGCAGCCAAGAGGGAAGGACCTATGGCTACACCTTC.